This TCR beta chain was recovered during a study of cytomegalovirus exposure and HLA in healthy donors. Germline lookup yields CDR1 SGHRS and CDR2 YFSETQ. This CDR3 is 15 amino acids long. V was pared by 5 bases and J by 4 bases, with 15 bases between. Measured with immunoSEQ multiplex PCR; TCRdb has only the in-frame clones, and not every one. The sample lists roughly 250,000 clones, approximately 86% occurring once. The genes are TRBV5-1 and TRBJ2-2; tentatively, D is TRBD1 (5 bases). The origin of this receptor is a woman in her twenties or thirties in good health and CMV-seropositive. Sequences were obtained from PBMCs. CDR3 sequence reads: CASSKVEGVTGELFF. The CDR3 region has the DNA TGCGCCAGCAGTAAAGTTGAAGGGGTCACCGGGGAGCTGTTTTTT.